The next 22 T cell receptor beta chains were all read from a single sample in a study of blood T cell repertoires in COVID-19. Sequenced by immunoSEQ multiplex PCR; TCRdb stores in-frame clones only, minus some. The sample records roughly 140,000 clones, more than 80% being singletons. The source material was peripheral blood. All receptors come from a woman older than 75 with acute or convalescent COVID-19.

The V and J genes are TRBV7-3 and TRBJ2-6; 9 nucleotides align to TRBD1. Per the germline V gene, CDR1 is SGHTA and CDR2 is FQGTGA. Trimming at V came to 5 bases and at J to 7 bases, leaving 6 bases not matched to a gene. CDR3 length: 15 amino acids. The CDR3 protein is CASSLTGGTANVLTF. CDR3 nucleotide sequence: TGTGCCAGCAGCCTTACAGGGGGCACAGCCAACGTCCTGACTTTC.

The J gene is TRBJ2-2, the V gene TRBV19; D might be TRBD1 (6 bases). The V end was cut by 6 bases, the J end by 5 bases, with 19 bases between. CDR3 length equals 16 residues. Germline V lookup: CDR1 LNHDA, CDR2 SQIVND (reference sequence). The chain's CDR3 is CASSQGLTGVTGELFF. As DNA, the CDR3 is TGTGCCAGTAGCCAGGGATTGACAGGAGTAACCGGGGAGCTGTTTTTT.

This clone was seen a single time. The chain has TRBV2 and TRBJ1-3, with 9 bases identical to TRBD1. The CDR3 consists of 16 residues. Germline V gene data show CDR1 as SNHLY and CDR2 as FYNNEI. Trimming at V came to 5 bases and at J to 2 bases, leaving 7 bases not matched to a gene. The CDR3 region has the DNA TGTGCCAGCAGTCCGCCATGGACAGGGGCTGGAAACACCATATATTTT. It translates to CASSPPWTGAGNTIYF.

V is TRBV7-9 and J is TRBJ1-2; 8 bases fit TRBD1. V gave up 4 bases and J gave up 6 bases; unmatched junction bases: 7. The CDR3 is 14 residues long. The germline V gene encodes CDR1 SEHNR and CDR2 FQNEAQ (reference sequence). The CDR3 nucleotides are TGTGCCAGCAGCTCCCGGACAGGGACACATGGCTACACCTTC. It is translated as CASSSRTGTHGYTF.

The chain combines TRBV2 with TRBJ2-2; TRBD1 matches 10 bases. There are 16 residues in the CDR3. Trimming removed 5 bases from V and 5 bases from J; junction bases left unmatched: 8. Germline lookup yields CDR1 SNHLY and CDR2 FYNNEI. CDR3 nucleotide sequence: TGTGCCAGCAGTCTCCACCGGACAGGGGGAACCGGGGAGCTGTTTTTT. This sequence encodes CASSLHRTGGTGELFF.

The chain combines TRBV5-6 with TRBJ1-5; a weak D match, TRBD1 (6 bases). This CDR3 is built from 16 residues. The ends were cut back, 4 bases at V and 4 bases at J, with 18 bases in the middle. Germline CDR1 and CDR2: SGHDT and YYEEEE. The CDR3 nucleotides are TGTGCCAGCAGCCGAGACAAGGGACAACGGAATCAGCCCCAGCATTTT. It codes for CASSRDKGQRNQPQHF.

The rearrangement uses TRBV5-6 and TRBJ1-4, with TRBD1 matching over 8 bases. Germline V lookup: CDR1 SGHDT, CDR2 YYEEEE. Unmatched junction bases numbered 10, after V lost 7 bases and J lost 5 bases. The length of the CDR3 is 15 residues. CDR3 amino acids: CASSPTTGGNEKLFF. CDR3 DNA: TGTGCCAGCTCCCCCACCACAGGGGGGAATGAAAAACTGTTTTTT.

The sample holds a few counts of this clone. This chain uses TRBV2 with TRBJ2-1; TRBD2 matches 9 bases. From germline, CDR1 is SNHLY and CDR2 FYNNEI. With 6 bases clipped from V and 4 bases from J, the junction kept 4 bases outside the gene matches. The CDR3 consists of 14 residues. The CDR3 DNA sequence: TGTGCCAGCAGAGACAGCGGGGGGTACAATGAGCAGTTCTTC. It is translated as CASRDSGGYNEQFF.

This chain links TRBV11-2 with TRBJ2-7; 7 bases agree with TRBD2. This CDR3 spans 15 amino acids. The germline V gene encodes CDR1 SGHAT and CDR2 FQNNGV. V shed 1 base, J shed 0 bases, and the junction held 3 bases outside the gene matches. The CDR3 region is CASSLVASGSYEQYF. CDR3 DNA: TGTGCCAGCAGCTTAGTGGCTAGCGGCTCCTACGAGCAGTACTTC.

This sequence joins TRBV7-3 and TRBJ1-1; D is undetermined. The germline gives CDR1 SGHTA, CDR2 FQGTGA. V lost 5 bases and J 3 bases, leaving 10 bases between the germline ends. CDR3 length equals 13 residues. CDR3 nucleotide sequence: TGTGCCAGCAGCCGAGAGCGGGACACTGAAGCTTTCTTT. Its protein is CASSRERDTEAFF. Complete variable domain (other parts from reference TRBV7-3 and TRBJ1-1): GAGVSQTPSNKVTEKGKYVELRCDPISGHTALYWYRQSLGQGPEFLIYFQGTGAADDSGLPNDRFFAVRPEGSVSTLKIQRTERGDSAVYLCASSRERDTEAFFGQGTRLTVV.

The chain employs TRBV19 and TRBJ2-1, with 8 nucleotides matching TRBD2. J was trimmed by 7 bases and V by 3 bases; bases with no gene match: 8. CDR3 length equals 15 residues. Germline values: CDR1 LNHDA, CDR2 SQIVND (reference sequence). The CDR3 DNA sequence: TGTGCCAGTAGTATGTCGGGGGGGGCGGAAAATGAGCAGTTCTTC. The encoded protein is CASSMSGGAENEQFF.

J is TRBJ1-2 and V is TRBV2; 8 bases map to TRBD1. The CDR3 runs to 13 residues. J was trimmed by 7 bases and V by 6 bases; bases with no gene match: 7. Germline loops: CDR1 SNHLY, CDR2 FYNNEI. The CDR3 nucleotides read TGTGCCAGCAGGGGACAGGTTTGGGGTGGCTACACCTTC. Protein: CASRGQVWGGYTF. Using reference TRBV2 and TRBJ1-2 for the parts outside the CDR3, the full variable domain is EPEVTQTPSHQVTQMGQEVILRCVPISNHLYFYWYRQILGQKVEFLVSFYNNEISEKSEIFDDQFSVERPDGSNFTLKIRSTKLEDSAMYFCASRGQVWGGYTFGSGTRLTVV.

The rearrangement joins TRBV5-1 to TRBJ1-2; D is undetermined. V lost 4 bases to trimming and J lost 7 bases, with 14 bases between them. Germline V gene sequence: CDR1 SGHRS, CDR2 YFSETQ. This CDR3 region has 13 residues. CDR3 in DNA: TGCGCCAGCAGCACAGAGGGAAACGGTGGCTACACCTTC. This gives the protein CASSTEGNGGYTF.

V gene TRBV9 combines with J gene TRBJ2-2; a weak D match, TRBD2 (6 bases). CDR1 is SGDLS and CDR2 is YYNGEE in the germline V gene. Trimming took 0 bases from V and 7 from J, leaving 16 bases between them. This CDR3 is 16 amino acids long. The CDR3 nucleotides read TGTGCCAGCAGCGTAGGCTCCCTTGGGGGAGGCGGGGAGCTGTTTTTT. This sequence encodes CASSVGSLGGGGELFF.

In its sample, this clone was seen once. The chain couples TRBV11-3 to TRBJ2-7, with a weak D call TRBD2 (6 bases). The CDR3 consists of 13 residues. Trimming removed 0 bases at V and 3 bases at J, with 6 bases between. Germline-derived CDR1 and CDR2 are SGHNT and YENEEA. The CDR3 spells CASSLEEGYEQYF. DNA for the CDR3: TGTGCCAGCAGCTTAGAGGAGGGCTACGAGCAGTACTTC.

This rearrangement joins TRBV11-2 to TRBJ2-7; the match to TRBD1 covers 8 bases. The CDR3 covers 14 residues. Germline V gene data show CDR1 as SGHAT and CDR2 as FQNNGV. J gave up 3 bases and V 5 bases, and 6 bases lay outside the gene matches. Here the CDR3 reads CASSLNRGNYEQYF. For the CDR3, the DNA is TGTGCCAGCAGCCTGAACAGGGGGAACTACGAGCAGTACTTC.

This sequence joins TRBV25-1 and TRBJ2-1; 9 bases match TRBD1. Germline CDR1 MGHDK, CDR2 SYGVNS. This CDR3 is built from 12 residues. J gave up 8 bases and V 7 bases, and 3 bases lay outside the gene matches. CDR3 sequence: CASTTGGDEQFF. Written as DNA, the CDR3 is TGTGCCAGCACTACAGGGGGCGATGAGCAGTTCTTC.

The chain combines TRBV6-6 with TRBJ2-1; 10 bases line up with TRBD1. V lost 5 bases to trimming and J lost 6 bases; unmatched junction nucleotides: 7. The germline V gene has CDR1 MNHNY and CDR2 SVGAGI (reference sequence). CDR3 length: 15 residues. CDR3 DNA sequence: TGTGCCAGCAGTCAGGACAGGGGGGACATCAATGAGCAGTTCTTC. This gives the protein CASSQDRGDINEQFF.

The CDR3 sequence is CASSTAGGGGGYEQYF. The CDR3 DNA reads TGTGCCAGTAGTACAGCTGGGGGAGGTGGAGGTTACGAGCAGTACTTC. The rearrangement joins TRBV19 to TRBJ2-7; possible D gene TRBD2, 6 bases. There are 16 residues in the CDR3. Trimming cost V 4 bases and J 4 bases, with 20 bases left between them. CDR1 is LNHDA, CDR2 SQIVND, per germline (reference sequence).

This CDR3 is CASSSRTSGAEETQYF. In DNA form, the CDR3 reads TGTGCCAGCAGCTCTCGGACTAGCGGGGCTGAAGAGACCCAGTACTTC. V and J are TRBV7-8 and TRBJ2-5, with 12 bases matching TRBD2. The CDR3 runs 16 residues. With V trimmed by 4 bases and J by 3 bases, 6 bases remained unmatched. Germline CDR1 SGHVS, CDR2 FQNEAQ.

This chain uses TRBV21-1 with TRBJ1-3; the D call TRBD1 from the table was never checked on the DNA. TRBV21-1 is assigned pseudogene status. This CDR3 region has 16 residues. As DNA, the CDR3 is TGTGCCAGCAGCAAGGGCCGACAGGGGGACAGACACACCATATATTTT. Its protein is CASSKGRQGDRHTIYF.

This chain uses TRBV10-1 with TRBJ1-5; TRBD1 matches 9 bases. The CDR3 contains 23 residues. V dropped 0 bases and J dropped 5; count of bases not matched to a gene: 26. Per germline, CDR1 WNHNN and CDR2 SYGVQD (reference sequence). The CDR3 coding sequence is TGCGCCAGCAGTGAGTCCACAGGCCCCCGCCCGGGAAGTCCGAACAGGGGGCATCAGCCCCAGCATTTT. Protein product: CASSESTGPRPGSPNRGHQPQHF.